This T cell receptor (beta chain) appears in the sequencing data of a study of T cells in localized non-small cell lung cancer. Between the trimmed V and J ends, which lost 2 bases and 6 bases, there was a span of 6 bases. Germline CDR1 SGHDT, CDR2 YYEEEE. This CDR3 has 11 residues. Sequencing was performed with immunoSEQ multiplex PCR; in TCRdb, only in-frame clones are kept and a portion is missing. The top ten hold about a fifth of the sample, which has 55,000 to 75,000 clones, roughly 90% seen once. The source of this sequence is a male donor aged 60 or older with stage III squamous cell lung carcinoma. The source was peripheral blood, collected before any cancer treatment. V is TRBV5-6 and J is TRBJ2-7; unclear D gene. Here the CDR3 DNA reads TGTGCCAGCAGCTTTCACACCGAGCAGTACTTC. Encoded protein: CASSFHTEQYF.